One and the same sample provided the 8 T cell receptor beta chains below, sequenced in a study of T cells in Graves' hyperthyroidism and ophthalmopathy. Researchers took RNA transcripts and amplified the TCR beta CDR3 regions from them. The HTBI set primed first-round TCR CDR3 RT-PCR. TCRdb itself ran the multiplex PCR reads through MiXCR, one entry per CDR3 protein. Among 540,000 or so distinct CDR3 sequences listed, about 15% were seen once. Specimen: blood. These TCRs come from a woman between 25 and 40 years old with Graves' hyperthyroidism.

This clonotype has just a few counts. The chain carries TRBV18 and TRBJ2-1, with 10 positions matching TRBD1. This CDR3 region has 15 residues. Germline V CDR1 and CDR2: KGHSH, LQKENI. With 0 bases clipped from V and 10 bases from J, the junction kept 6 bases outside the gene matches. CDR3 sequence reads: CASSPPGQGKGEQFF. The DNA for the CDR3 is TGTGCCAGCTCACCACCGGGACAGGGGAAAGGCGAGCAGTTCTTC.

This clonotype was detected a few times. J is TRBJ1-6 and V is TRBV12-3 or TRBV12-4, with D perhaps TRBD1 (6 bases). This CDR3 has 20 amino acids. The V and J ends lost 3 bases and 9 bases respectively, with 30 bases between them. CDR3 in amino acids: CASSFSRGFSGGQGFSPLHF. Here the CDR3 DNA reads TGTGCCAGCAGTTTCTCCCGGGGGTTTTCGGGCGGGCAGGGGTTTTCACCCCTCCACTTT.

Concerning this clonotype: Compared with germline, one end of the junction differs, possibly owing to a read error. J is TRBJ2-1 and V is TRBV9, with TRBD1 matching 7 bases. This CDR3 has 20 amino acids. Germline CDR1 SGDLS, CDR2 YYNGEE. Written as DNA, the CDR3 is TGTGCCAGCAGCCCAAGTAGGGACAGCCCGGTGGGGGTCTCCTACAATGAGCGGTTCTTC. It codes for CASSPSRDSPVGVSYNERFF.

This clonotype has at least ten counts. V and J are TRBV2 and TRBJ2-7; no reliable D call. The germline CDR1 and CDR2 sequences are SNHLY and FYNNEI. The V end was cut by 3 bases, the J end by 0 bases, with 12 bases between. The CDR3 loop spans 15 amino acids. The CDR3: CASSDDTASSYEQYF. The CDR3 nucleotides are TGTGCCAGCAGTGATGACACGGCCTCCTCCTACGAGCAGTACTTC.

This clonotype was picked up many times. V gene TRBV7-2 combines with J gene TRBJ2-7; possible D gene TRBD1, 6 bases. Germline values: CDR1 SGHTA, CDR2 FQGNSA. The germline V and J ends were trimmed by 2 bases and 6 bases, with 14 bases remaining between them. The CDR3 extends over 14 amino acids. CDR3: CASSLYRVSGEQYF. The CDR3 bases are TGTGCCAGCAGCTTATACAGGGTCTCCGGCGAGCAGTACTTC.

In regard to this clonotype: This sequence may be a read error, since a much larger clone differs from it by one base. V usage is TRBV20-1 and J usage is TRBJ1-5, with 7 bases identical to TRBD1. Germline-derived CDR1 and CDR2 are DFQATT and SNEGSKA (reference sequence). After removal of 3 bases from V and 4 bases from J, the junction contained 6 bases not matched to a gene. This CDR3 contains 14 residues. The CDR3 protein is CSASPSGGNQPQHF. The CDR3 bases are TGCAGTGCTAGTCCGTCAGGGGGTAATCAGCCCCAGCATTTT.

There are many counts of this clonotype. The chain recombines TRBV30 with TRBJ2-7, with D uncertain. CDR1 and CDR2 (germline): GTSNPN, SVGIG (reference sequence). The length of the CDR3 is 12 residues. Trimming stripped 3 bases from V and 1 base from J, with 7 bases between. CDR3 loop: CAWRGSSYEQYF. In DNA form, the CDR3 reads TGTGCCTGGAGGGGTAGTTCCTACGAGCAGTACTTC.

The V gene is TRBV4-1, the J gene TRBJ2-7; D ambiguous. CDR1 is MGHRA, CDR2 YSYEKL, per germline. The CDR3 extends over 14 amino acids. Trimming removed 4 bases at V and 2 bases at J, with 12 bases between. The CDR3 region has the DNA TGCGCCAGCAGCCTTTACTCCCCGACCTACGAGCAGTACTTC. The encoded protein is CASSLYSPTYEQYF.